A single sample gave rise to the 24 T cell receptor beta chains below, sequenced in a study of response to subunit inactivated influenza vaccine. TCRdb called the RT-PCR reads again in MiXCR, with one record for every CDR3 protein. The table shows over 750,000 distinct CDR3 sequences, with approximately 22% occurring only once. The sequencing used PBMCs from blood, collected more than 4 days after vaccination. Receptor source: a man aged 45-65 years who received an inactivated influenza vaccine.

The chain is built from TRBV7-6 and TRBJ2-7; TRBD2 matches at 10 bases. Germline V gene lookup returns CDR1 SGHVS and CDR2 FNYEAQ. Trimming took 4 bases from V and 1 from J; bases not matched to a gene: 13. The CDR3 runs 18 residues. CDR3 sequence reads: CASSSVEASGRWSYEQYF. Written as DNA, the CDR3 is TGTGCCAGCAGCTCAGTGGAGGCTAGCGGGAGATGGTCCTACGAGCAGTACTTC.

CDR3 in DNA: TGCAGTGCCCCCACGCGGACTAGCGGGAGTTACGAGCAGTACTTC. Encoded protein: CSAPTRTSGSYEQYF. The chain is built from TRBV20-1 and TRBJ2-7; TRBD2 matches 13 bases. The CDR3 totals 15 residues. The V segment lost 6 bases and the J segment 4 bases; nucleotides outside the gene matches: 9. The germline V gene encodes CDR1 DFQATT and CDR2 SNEGSKA (reference sequence).

This clonotype was observed a handful of times. The J gene is TRBJ2-3, the V gene TRBV28; 11 bases match TRBD2. Germline assignment: CDR1 MDHEN and CDR2 SYDVKM. V shed 1 base and J 6 bases; nucleotides not matched to a gene: 9. The CDR3 spans 17 residues. CDR3 sequence (DNA): TGTGCCAGCAGTTTATCTACTAGCGGGGGCACCAAGGATACGCAGTATTTT. Amino acids: CASSLSTSGGTKDTQYF.

V usage is TRBV11-2 and J usage is TRBJ2-2; D is possibly TRBD1 or TRBD2 (5 bases each). This CDR3 is 16 amino acids long. V gave up 8 bases and J gave up 3 bases, with 19 bases separating them. Germline V CDR1 and CDR2: SGHAT, FQNNGV. Written as DNA, the CDR3 is TGTGCCAGCTGCGACACCGGGGCGGGTTACACCGGGGAGCTGTTTTTT. Its translation is CASCDTGAGYTGELFF.

This clonotype appeared a few times. The J gene is TRBJ2-5, the V gene TRBV29-1; TRBD1 is a possible D gene (6 bases). Trimming removed 6 bases at V and 1 base at J, with 12 bases between. Germline CDR1 reads SQVTM; CDR2 reads ANQGSEA. The CDR3 spans 13 residues. The CDR3 bases are TGCAGCGTGAAACGGGACACCCAAGAGACCCAGTACTTC. Residues: CSVKRDTQETQYF.

The table lists this clonotype with a few counts. The rearrangement joins TRBV10-3 to TRBJ2-7; 8 bases line up with TRBD2. Germline CDR1 and CDR2: ENHRY and SYGVKD. J gave up 2 bases and V 2 bases, and 5 bases lay outside the gene matches. This CDR3 is built from 15 residues. Here the CDR3 DNA reads TGTGCCATCAGTGAGAGCGGGGGCCTTCCCTACGAGCAGTACTTC. It yields the protein CAISESGGLPYEQYF.

In DNA, the CDR3 is TGCGCCAGCAGCCCTACCTTTTCCGGGCCAACCTATGGCTACACCTTC. Translating it yields CASSPTFSGPTYGYTF. The chain has TRBV4-3 and TRBJ1-2; D gene uncertain. The germline V and J ends were trimmed by 4 bases and 4 bases, with 19 bases remaining between them. In germline, CDR1 is LGHNA, CDR2 YSLEER. This CDR3 has 16 amino acids.

The chain is built from TRBV18 and TRBJ2-5; D is unclear. The V end was cut by 2 bases, the J end by 2 bases, with 9 bases between. The CDR3 is made up of 14 amino acids. Germline V lookup: CDR1 KGHSH, CDR2 LQKENI. CDR3 region: CASSPWFRQETQYF. The CDR3 coding sequence is TGTGCCAGCTCACCATGGTTCAGACAAGAGACCCAGTACTTC.

The rearrangement joins TRBV19 to TRBJ2-3; D is unclear. The CDR3 consists of 16 residues. The V gene's germline CDR1 is LNHDA and CDR2 SQIVND (reference sequence). V shed 4 bases and J shed 0 bases, with 14 bases lying between them. The CDR3 bases are TGTGCCAGTAGTAGGAGACTGACCGCTAGCACAGATACGCAGTATTTT. It specifies CASSRRLTASTDTQYF.

This clonotype was recorded a few times. The chain recombines TRBV20-1 with TRBJ2-1; D gene unclear. CDR3 size: 15 residues. Deletions cut 4 bases from V and 5 bases from J, with 18 bases between. CDR1 is DFQATT, CDR2 SNEGSKA, per germline (reference sequence). CDR3 in amino acids: CSAILRVRLHNEQFF. In nucleotides, the CDR3 is TGCAGTGCTATATTAAGGGTACGGTTACACAATGAGCAGTTCTTC.

This sequence joins TRBV12-3 or TRBV12-4 and TRBJ1-3; D remains ambiguous. Trimming shortened V by 7 bases and J by 3 bases, and 13 bases separated the two germline ends. The CDR3 sequence is 14 residues long. CDR3 nucleotides: TGTGCCAGCATCATGCCATATCTTGGAAACACCATATATTTT. Translated: CASIMPYLGNTIYF.

V gene TRBV5-1 combines with J gene TRBJ2-1; tentatively, D is TRBD1 (6 bases). Trimming removed 2 bases at V and 8 bases at J, with 14 bases between. The V gene's germline CDR1 is SGHRS and CDR2 YFSETQ. CDR3 length: 14 amino acids. Written as DNA, the CDR3 is TGCGCCAGCAGCTTTTATCAGGGGCGGCATGAGCAGTTCTTC. Protein sequence: CASSFYQGRHEQFF.

The sample holds a few counts of this clonotype. The chain employs TRBV20-1 and TRBJ2-7, with 7 bases lining up with TRBD1. Germline V gene data show CDR1 as DFQATT and CDR2 as SNEGSKA (reference sequence). The CDR3 totals 12 residues. After removal of 6 bases from V and 6 bases from J, the junction contained 8 bases not matched to a gene. The CDR3 is CSAQTGVGEQYF. Written as DNA, the CDR3 is TGCAGTGCACAAACAGGGGTGGGCGAGCAGTACTTC.

This clonotype was observed a handful of times. The chain combines TRBV14 with TRBJ2-2, with 7 bases that match TRBD1. This CDR3 spans 14 amino acids. The J segment lost 5 bases and the V segment lost 2 bases, leaving 2 bases of the junction unmatched. CDR1 and CDR2 (germline): SGHDN, FVKESK. DNA of the CDR3: TGTGCCAGCAGCCAATTACAGGGGACCGGGGAGCTGTTTTTT. It encodes CASSQLQGTGELFF.

The chain links TRBV6-1 to TRBJ2-1; D is possibly TRBD2 (6 bases). Deletions cut 3 bases from V and 9 bases from J, with 12 bases between. Germline CDR1 reads MNHNS; CDR2 reads SASEGT. The CDR3 totals 13 residues. The CDR3 here is CASSDGGIGEQFF. CDR3 bases: TGTGCCAGCAGTGACGGAGGGATAGGTGAGCAGTTCTTC.

The J gene is TRBJ1-3, the V gene TRBV28, with D maybe TRBD1 (5 bases). The germline gives CDR1 MDHEN, CDR2 SYDVKM. This CDR3 spans 15 amino acids. Trimming took 6 bases from V and 8 from J, leaving 20 bases between them. The CDR3 DNA sequence: TGTGCCAGCAGCCCCGCCCCGGGCCGGGGACACACCATATATTTT. The encoded protein is CASSPAPGRGHTIYF.

This clonotype was counted a few times. The chain links TRBV20-1 to TRBJ1-6; unclear D gene. The CDR3 consists of 14 residues. Germline assignment: CDR1 DFQATT and CDR2 SNEGSKA (reference sequence). With 0 bases removed from V and 7 bases from J, the gap between germline ends came to 10 bases. CDR3 sequence (DNA): TGCAGTGCTAGAGATGGGAGAGTCAATTCACCCCTCCACTTT. As protein: CSARDGRVNSPLHF.

The chain has TRBV7-9 and TRBJ2-3, with TRBD2 identical over 12 bases. The CDR3 extends over 16 amino acids. CDR1 and CDR2 (germline): SEHNR, FQNEAQ (reference sequence). Trimming cost V 5 bases and J 5 bases; bases outside gene matches: 8. The CDR3 protein is CASSEGTSGWGDTQYF. In nucleotides, the CDR3 is TGTGCCAGCAGCGAGGGGACTAGCGGGTGGGGAGATACGCAGTATTTT.

This clonotype was seen a handful of times. The chain combines TRBV29-1 with TRBJ1-1, with D possibly TRBD1 on 6 matching bases. This CDR3 is 13 amino acids long. V lost 6 bases and J lost 0, with 11 bases in between. Germline assignment: CDR1 SQVTM and CDR2 ANQGSEA. The CDR3 protein is CSVGRGVNTEAFF. As DNA, the CDR3 is TGCAGCGTAGGAAGGGGGGTGAACACTGAAGCTTTCTTT.

The V gene is TRBV9, the J gene TRBJ2-3; D possibly corresponds to TRBD2 (5 bases). CDR1 and CDR2 from the germline V gene are SGDLS and YYNGEE. V was trimmed by 3 bases and J by 0 bases, leaving 11 bases between them. The CDR3 consists of 15 residues. The CDR3 nucleotides read TGTGCCAGCAGCGATCGGAGGACTAGCACAGATACGCAGTATTTT. Translating gives CASSDRRTSTDTQYF.

The CDR3 DNA follows: TGTGCCATCAGTGGAAAAGGGGTAGGCAATTCACCCCTCCACTTT. It codes for CAISGKGVGNSPLHF. This chain connects TRBV10-3 to TRBJ1-6; perhaps TRBD1 as D (5 bases). From germline, CDR1 is ENHRY and CDR2 SYGVKD. This CDR3 contains 15 residues. Trimming took 4 bases from V and 7 from J, leaving 14 bases between them.

This clonotype was counted ten times or more. The genes are TRBV27 and TRBJ2-3; 11 nucleotides match TRBD2. Germline values: CDR1 MNHEY, CDR2 SMNVEV (reference sequence). Trimming cost V 5 bases and J 6 bases; bases outside gene matches: 10. This CDR3 has 16 residues. The CDR3 DNA reads TGTGCCAGCAGTAAGGGACTAGCGGTATCAAGGGATACGCAGTATTTT. Residues: CASSKGLAVSRDTQYF.

This clonotype was found a few times. V usage is TRBV4-3 and J usage is TRBJ2-5, with TRBD2 identical over 11 bases. Trimming took 1 base from V and 7 from J; bases not matched to a gene: 11. This CDR3 is 17 amino acids long. The V gene's germline CDR1 is LGHNA and CDR2 YSLEER. As DNA, the CDR3 is TGCGCCAGCAGCCAAGTTTGGAGTAGCGGGGGGGGGCCGACCCAGTACTTC. The encoded protein is CASSQVWSSGGGPTQYF.

The chain couples TRBV3-1 to TRBJ2-7, with 7 bases lining up with TRBD1. Germline CDR1 reads LGHDT; CDR2 reads YNNKEL (reference sequence). This CDR3 has 18 amino acids. Trimming took 2 bases from V and 5 from J; bases not matched to a gene: 18. The CDR3 protein is CASSQRGRGSRQRNEQYF. The CDR3 nucleotides are TGTGCCAGCAGCCAAAGGGGGCGAGGTTCGAGGCAGAGGAACGAGCAGTACTTC.